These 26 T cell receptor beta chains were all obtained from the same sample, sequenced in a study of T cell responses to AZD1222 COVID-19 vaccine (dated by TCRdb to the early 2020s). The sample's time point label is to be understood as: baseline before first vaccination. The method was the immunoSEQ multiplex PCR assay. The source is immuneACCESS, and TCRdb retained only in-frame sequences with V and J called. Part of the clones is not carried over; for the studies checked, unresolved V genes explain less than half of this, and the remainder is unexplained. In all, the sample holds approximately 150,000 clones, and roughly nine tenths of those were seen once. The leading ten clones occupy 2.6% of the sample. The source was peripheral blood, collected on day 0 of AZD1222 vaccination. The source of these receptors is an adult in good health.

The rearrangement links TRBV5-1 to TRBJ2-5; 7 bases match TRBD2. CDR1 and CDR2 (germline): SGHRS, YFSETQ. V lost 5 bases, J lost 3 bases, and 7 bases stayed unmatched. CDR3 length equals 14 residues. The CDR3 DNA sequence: TGCGCCAGCAGGTTGACCGGGACTAAAGAGACCCAGTACTTC. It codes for CASRLTGTKETQYF.

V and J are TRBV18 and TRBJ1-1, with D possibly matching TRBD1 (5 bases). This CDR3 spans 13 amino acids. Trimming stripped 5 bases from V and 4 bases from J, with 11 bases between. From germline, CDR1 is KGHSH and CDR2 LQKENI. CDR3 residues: CASSTGGTTEAFF. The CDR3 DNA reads TGTGCCAGCTCAACTGGGGGGACCACTGAAGCTTTCTTT.

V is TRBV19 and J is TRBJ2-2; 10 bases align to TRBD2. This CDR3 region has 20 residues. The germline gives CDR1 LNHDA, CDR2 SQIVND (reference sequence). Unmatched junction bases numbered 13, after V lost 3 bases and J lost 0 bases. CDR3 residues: CASSIGEGLALIPNTGELFF. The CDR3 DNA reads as TGTGCCAGTAGTATCGGGGAGGGACTAGCGCTAATTCCGAACACCGGGGAGCTGTTTTTT. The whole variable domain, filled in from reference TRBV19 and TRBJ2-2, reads DGGITQSPKYLFRKEGQNVTLSCEQNLNHDAMYWYRQDPGQGLRLIYYSQIVNDFQKGDIAEGYSVSREKKESFPLTVTSAQKNPTAFYLCASSIGEGLALIPNTGELFFGEGSRLTVL.

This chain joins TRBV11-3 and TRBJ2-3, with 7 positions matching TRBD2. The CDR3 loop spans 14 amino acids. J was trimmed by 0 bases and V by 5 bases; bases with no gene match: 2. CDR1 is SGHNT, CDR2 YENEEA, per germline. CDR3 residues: CASSPGGSTDTQYF. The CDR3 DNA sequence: TGTGCCAGCAGCCCCGGGGGGAGCACAGATACGCAGTATTTT.

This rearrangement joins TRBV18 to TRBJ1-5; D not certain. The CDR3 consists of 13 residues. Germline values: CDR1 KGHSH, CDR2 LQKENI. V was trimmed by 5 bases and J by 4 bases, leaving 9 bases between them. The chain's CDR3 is CASSDAGNQPQHF. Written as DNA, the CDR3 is TGTGCCAGCTCAGATGCCGGGAATCAGCCCCAGCATTTT.

CDR3 DNA sequence: TGCGCCAGCAGCCCACCTACTACCACCGGGGAGCTGTTTTTT. This encodes CASSPPTTTGELFF. The chain couples TRBV4-1 to TRBJ2-2; D is uncertain. The CDR3 contains 14 residues. V was cut by 4 bases and J by 4 bases, with 10 bases left in between. CDR1 MGHRA and CDR2 YSYEKL come from the germline V gene.

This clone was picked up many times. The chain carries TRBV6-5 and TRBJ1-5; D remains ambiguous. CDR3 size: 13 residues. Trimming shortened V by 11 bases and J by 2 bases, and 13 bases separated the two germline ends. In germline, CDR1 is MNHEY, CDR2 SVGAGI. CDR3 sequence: CAGSFGGNQPQHF. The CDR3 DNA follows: TGTGCCGGGTCCTTCGGTGGCAATCAGCCCCAGCATTTT.

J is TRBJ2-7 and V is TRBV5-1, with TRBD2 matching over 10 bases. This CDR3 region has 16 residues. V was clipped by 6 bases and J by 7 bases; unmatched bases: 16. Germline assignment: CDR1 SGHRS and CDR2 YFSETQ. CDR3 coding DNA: TGCGCCAGCACCGCCATCCCGGGACTAGCGTTTCGGGAGCAGTACTTC. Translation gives CASTAIPGLAFREQYF.

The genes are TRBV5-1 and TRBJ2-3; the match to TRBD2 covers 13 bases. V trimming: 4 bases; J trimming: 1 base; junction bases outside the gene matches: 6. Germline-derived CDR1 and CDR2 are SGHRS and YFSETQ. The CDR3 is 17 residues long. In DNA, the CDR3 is TGCGCCAGCAGCCGGACTAGCGGGAGTTTTGGCACAGATACGCAGTATTTT. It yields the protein CASSRTSGSFGTDTQYF.

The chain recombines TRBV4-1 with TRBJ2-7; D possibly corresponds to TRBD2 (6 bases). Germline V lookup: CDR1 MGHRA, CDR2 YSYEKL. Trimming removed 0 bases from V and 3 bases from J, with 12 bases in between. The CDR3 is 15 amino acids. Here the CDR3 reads CASSQDIPSDYEQYF. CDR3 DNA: TGCGCCAGCAGCCAAGATATCCCTAGCGACTACGAGCAGTACTTC.

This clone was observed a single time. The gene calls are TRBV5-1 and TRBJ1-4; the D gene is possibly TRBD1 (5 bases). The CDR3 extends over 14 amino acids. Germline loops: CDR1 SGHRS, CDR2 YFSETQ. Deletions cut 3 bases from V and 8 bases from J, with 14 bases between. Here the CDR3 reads CASSSVAGGEKLFF. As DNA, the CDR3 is TGCGCCAGCAGCTCCGTGGCCGGGGGGGAAAAACTGTTTTTT.

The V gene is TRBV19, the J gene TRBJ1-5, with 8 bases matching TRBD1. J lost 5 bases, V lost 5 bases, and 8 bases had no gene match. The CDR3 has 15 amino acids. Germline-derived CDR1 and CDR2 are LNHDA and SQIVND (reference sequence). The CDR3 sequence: CASSEQGGLHQPQHF. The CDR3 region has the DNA TGTGCCAGTAGTGAACAGGGGGGCCTTCATCAGCCCCAGCATTTT.

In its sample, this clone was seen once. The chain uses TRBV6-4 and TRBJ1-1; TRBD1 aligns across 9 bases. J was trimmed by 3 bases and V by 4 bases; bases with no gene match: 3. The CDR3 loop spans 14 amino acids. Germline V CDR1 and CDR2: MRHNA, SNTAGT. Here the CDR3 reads CASSARQGDTEAFF. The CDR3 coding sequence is TGTGCCAGCAGTGCCCGACAGGGGGACACTGAAGCTTTCTTT.

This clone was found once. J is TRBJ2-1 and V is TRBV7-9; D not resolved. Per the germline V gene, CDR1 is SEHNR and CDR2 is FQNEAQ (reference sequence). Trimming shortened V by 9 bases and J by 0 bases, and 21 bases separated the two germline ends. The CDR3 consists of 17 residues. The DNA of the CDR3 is TGTGCCAGTCCGCAAGGGTCCCCTTCAATCTCCTACAATGAGCAGTTCTTC. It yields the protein CASPQGSPSISYNEQFF.

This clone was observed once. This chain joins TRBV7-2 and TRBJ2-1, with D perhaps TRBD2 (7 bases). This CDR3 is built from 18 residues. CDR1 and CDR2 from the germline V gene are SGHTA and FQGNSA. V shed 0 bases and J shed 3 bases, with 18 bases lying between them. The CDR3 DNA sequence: TGTGCCAGCAGCTTAGCGGGGGGGCAGGGGATCGGCTACAATGAGCAGTTCTTC. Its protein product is CASSLAGGQGIGYNEQFF.

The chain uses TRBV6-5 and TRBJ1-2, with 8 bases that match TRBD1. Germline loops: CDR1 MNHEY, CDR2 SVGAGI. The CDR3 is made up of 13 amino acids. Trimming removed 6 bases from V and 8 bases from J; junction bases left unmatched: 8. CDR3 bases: TGTGCCAGCAGAGCAGGGGGCGCAGGAGGCTACACCTTC. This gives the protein CASRAGGAGGYTF.

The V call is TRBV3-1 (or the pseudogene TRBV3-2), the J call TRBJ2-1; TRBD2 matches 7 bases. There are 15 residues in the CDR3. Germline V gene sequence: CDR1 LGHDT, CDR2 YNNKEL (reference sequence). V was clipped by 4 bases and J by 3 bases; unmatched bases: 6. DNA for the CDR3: TGTGCCAGCAGCCTGGGCGGGAGAGTCTACAATGAGCAGTTCTTC. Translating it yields CASSLGGRVYNEQFF.

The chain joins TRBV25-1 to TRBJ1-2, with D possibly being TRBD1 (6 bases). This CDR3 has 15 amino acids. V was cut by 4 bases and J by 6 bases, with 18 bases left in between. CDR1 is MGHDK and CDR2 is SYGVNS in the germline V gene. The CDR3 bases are TGTGCCAGCAGTGTCCAAAGAGCAGGGGATGATGGCTACACCTTC. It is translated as CASSVQRAGDDGYTF.

The CDR3 spells CASSARGSGELFF. CDR3 DNA sequence: TGTGCCAGCAGCGCCCGGGGTTCCGGGGAGCTGTTTTTT. This sequence joins TRBV9 and TRBJ2-2; the D gene is possibly TRBD2 (5 bases). This CDR3 region has 13 residues. Germline values: CDR1 SGDLS, CDR2 YYNGEE. The ends were cut back, 3 bases at V and 6 bases at J, with 9 bases in the middle.

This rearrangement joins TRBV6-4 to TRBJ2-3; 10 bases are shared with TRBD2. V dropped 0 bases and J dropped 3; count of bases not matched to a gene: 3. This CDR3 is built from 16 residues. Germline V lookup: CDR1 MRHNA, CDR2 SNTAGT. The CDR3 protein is CASSDSSGRGTDTQYF. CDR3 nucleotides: TGTGCCAGCAGTGACTCGAGCGGGAGGGGAACAGATACGCAGTATTTT.

CDR3 DNA sequence: TGTGCCAGCAGCTTGGTCAGCGTTAACTATGGCTACACCTTC. Amino acid sequence: CASSLVSVNYGYTF. The V and J genes are TRBV7-9 and TRBJ1-2; D gene uncertain. The germline CDR1 and CDR2 sequences are SEHNR and FQNEAQ (reference sequence). Trimming left V 3 bases short and J 1 base short, with 9 bases between. This CDR3 is 14 amino acids long.

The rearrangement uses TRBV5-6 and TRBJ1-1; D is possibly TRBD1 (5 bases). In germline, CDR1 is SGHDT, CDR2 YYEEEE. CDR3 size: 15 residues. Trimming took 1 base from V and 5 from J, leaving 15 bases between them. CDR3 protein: CASSLRGRGMTEAFF. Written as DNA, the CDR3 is TGTGCCAGCAGCTTGCGGGGGAGGGGAATGACTGAAGCTTTCTTT.

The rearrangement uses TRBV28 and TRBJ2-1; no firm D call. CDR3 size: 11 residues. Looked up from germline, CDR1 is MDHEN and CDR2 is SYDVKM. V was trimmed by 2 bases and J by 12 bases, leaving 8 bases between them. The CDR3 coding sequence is TGTGCCAGCAGTTTACGCGCGGCGCAGTTCTTC. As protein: CASSLRAAQFF.

CDR3 nucleotides: TGTGCCAGCAGCCAATTAGCCGTCCGTCAAGAGACCCAGTACTTC. As protein: CASSQLAVRQETQYF. V gene TRBV14 combines with J gene TRBJ2-5, with D unresolved. Looked up from germline, CDR1 is SGHDN and CDR2 is FVKESK. Trimming removed 2 bases at V and 2 bases at J, with 12 bases between. The CDR3 extends over 15 amino acids. The variable domain in full, completed from reference TRBV14 and TRBJ2-5, reads EAGVTQFPSHSVIEKGQTVTLRCDPISGHDNLYWYRRVMGKEIKFLLHFVKESKQDESGMPNNRFLAERTGGTYSTLKVQPAELEDSGVYFCASSQLAVRQETQYFGPGTRLLVL.

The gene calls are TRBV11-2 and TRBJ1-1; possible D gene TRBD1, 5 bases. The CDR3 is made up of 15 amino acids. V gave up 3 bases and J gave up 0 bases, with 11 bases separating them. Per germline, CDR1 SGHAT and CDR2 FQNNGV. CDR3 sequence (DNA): TGTGCCAGCAGCTTCCAGGGATCCATGAACACTGAAGCTTTCTTT. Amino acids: CASSFQGSMNTEAFF.

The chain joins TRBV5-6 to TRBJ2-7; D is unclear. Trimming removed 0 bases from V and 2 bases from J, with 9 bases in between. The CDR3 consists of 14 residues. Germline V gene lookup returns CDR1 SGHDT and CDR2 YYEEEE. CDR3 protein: CASSLGLGPYEQYF. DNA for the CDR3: TGTGCCAGCAGCTTGGGACTGGGCCCCTACGAGCAGTACTTC.